The rows below give T cell receptor beta chains drawn from one sample of a study of blood T cells in healthy people across ages. Using its own MiXCR run on the 5' RACE reads, TCRdb lists one record per CDR3 protein. The table includes about 2 million distinct CDR3 sequences, around 48% detected once. The specimen was blood. The receptors were gathered from a woman between 40 and 50 years old in good health. Both conserved end residues are part of each CDR3. The D gene is left open where the match is weak. For some rows the clone size is stated as once, few or many, or as a class when expanded; others skip it.

J | D | V | size | DNA | CDR3
TRBJ2-3 | TRBD2 | TRBV4-2 | - | TGTGCCAGCAGCCGGGGGACTAGCGGGGGAACGATCACAGATACGCAGTATTTT | CASSRGTSGGTITDTQYF
TRBJ2-5 | - | TRBV29-1 | - | TGCAGCACCAAAACGGGAGAGACCCAGTACTTC | CSTKTGETQYF
TRBJ2-1 | - | TRBV29-1 | many | TGCAGCGTTGGGCAGACATACAATGAGCAGTTCTTC | CSVGQTYNEQFF
TRBJ2-7 | - | TRBV20-1 | few | TGCAGTGCTAGAGCTCAGACGACGGGTTACTACGAGCAGTACTTC | CSARAQTTGYYEQYF
TRBJ1-5 | - | TRBV5-6 | once | TGTGCCAGCAGCACACTTAAGATCCGCAATCAGCCCCAGCATTTT | CASSTLKIRNQPQHF
TRBJ2-3 | - | TRBV20-1 | few | TGCAGTGCTAGAGAGGCAGCTAGCACAGATACGCAGTATTTT | CSAREAASTDTQYF
TRBJ2-3 | - | TRBV9 | once | TGTGCCGGCAGCGTAGGGGGAATACAGTTCACAGATACGCAGTATTTT | CAGSVGGIQFTDTQYF
TRBJ2-1 | - | TRBV27 | - | TGTGCCAGCAGTTTACCCGACAGATTACTTTACAATGAGCAGTTCTTC | CASSLPDRLLYNEQFF
TRBJ2-3 | - | TRBV9 | few | TGTGCCAGCAATGGGGGGTGGCCCTTGACACAGTCCGATACGCAGTATTTT | CASNGGWPLTQSDTQYF
TRBJ2-1 | TRBD2 | TRBV20-1 | - | TGCAGTGCTAGAGTGGGACTAGCGCCCGGGGCGTACAATGAGCAGTTCTTC | CSARVGLAPGAYNEQFF
TRBJ1-2 | - | TRBV9 | - | TGTGCCAGCAGCGTCTCTACACAGGGTTTGAACGGCTACACCTTC | CASSVSTQGLNGYTF
TRBJ2-1 | - | TRBV20-1 | - | TGCAGTGCGCTCGGGTCCAATGAGCAGTTCTTC | CSALGSNEQFF
TRBJ1-5 | - | TRBV2 | - | TGTGCCAGCAGGGACGAGACAGGTACAAGGCCCCAGCATTTT | CASRDETGTRPQHF
TRBJ1-5 | TRBD1 | TRBV20-1 | once | TGCAGTGCTAGTAGGGACAGGGAGGTCGGTCAGCCCCAGCATTTT | CSASRDREVGQPQHF
TRBJ2-5 | - | TRBV2 | few | TGTGCCAGCAGTGAGGGGCTAGCTCGGGAGACCCAGTACTTC | CASSEGLARETQYF
TRBJ1-4 | - | TRBV4-1 | - | TGCGCCAGCAGCCAAGATCGGACCTTGAATGAAAAACTGTTTTTT | CASSQDRTLNEKLFF
TRBJ2-1 | TRBD1 | TRBV20-1 | - | TGCAGTGCTAGACCGATTGACAGGGGGGATTACAATGAGCAGTTCTTC | CSARPIDRGDYNEQFF
TRBJ2-1 | TRBD2 | TRBV20-1 | - | TGCAGTGCTAGGGCCACTAGCGGGGACTCCTTATACTACAATGAGCAGTTCTTC | CSARATSGDSLYYNEQFF
TRBJ2-5 | - | TRBV21-1 | few | TGTGCCAGCAGCAGTAGCCGTGTGGGAGAGACCCAGTACTTC | CASSSSRVGETQYF
TRBJ2-3 | - | TRBV18 | - | TGTGCCAGCTCACCCTTAGGGGCGGCTAGCACAGATACGCAGTATTTT | CASSPLGAASTDTQYF
TRBJ2-5 | TRBD2 | TRBV6-5 | few | TGTGCCAGCAGTTACTGGAGCGGGGGGCTCCAAGAGACCCAGTACTTC | CASSYWSGGLQETQYF
TRBJ2-6 | - | TRBV12-3/TRBV12-4 | many | TGTGCCAGCAGCGGCGGGGCCAACGTCCTGACTTTC | CASSGGANVLTF
TRBJ2-7 | - | TRBV19 | - | TGTGCCAGTAGTATAAGGGTCAGTAGCTACGAGCAGTACTTC | CASSIRVSSYEQYF
TRBJ1-5 | - | TRBV10-3 | - | TGTGCCATCGGTCAAGGGGCCGGTCAGCCCCAGCATTTT | CAIGQGAGQPQHF
TRBJ2-7 | - | TRBV27 | - | TGTGCCAGCAGTTGGGTCACCGCCCCACCACTTTCCTACGAGCAGTACTTC | CASSWVTAPPLSYEQYF
TRBJ2-7 | - | TRBV10-3 | few | TGTGCCATCAGTGAGGGGGGGCGCGGTGAGCAGTACTTC | CAISEGGRGEQYF
TRBJ2-3 | TRBD1 | TRBV29-1 | few | TGCAGCGTTCAGGACAGGATTAGCACAGATACGCAGTATTTT | CSVQDRISTDTQYF
TRBJ2-3 | - | TRBV20-1 | - | TGCAGTGTCAGAACCGGGGGACTCCTGGATACGCAGTATTTT | CSVRTGGLLDTQYF